A single sample is the source of the 13 T cell receptor beta chains below, sequenced in a study of tumor-infiltrating lymphocytes in primary liver carcinoma. TCR beta cDNA was reverse-transcribed from 400 to 500 ng of total RNA. The reaction used a constant-region primer and ProtoScript II reverse transcriptase. Nested multiplex PCR, run for three rounds with slightly modified ARM-PCR, yielded TCR beta libraries. The first two PCR rounds, approximately 10 cycles each, used TRBV1-TRBV30 forward primers and a C-beta reverse primer. TCRdb recomputed calls from the multiplex PCR reads with MiXCR, one row per CDR3 protein. Of 320,000 or so distinct CDR3 sequences in the sample, more than 55% were seen once. RNA was extracted from whole blood without cell sorting, alongside germline DNA. Sequencing was carried out using peripheral blood. All receptors come from a man in his forties with primary liver carcinoma and hepatitis B virus infection.

The chain recombines TRBV30 with TRBJ1-5; the D gene is possibly TRBD2 (5 bases). The end of the DNA fits TRBJ2-3 better, so the J call may be wrong. The CDR3 is 15 amino acids. Germline V lookup: CDR1 GTSNPN, CDR2 SVGIG (reference sequence). Here the CDR3 DNA reads TGTGCCTGGAGTACGGGGTTCCTTAGCAATCAGCCCCAGTATTTT. Translated, it gives CAWSTGFLSNQPQYF.

Turning to this clonotype: This may be a read error: a much more frequent sequence differs by one nucleotide. The chain links TRBV6-2 or TRBV6-3 to TRBJ2-7, with TRBD1 identical over 8 bases. The CDR3 loop spans 13 amino acids. The germline gives CDR1 MNHEY, CDR2 SVGEGT. Written as DNA, the CDR3 is TGTGCCTGCAGACAGGGGATCAGCTACGAGCAGTACTTC. This gives the protein CACRQGISYEQYF.

This chain connects TRBV5-5 to TRBJ2-2; a possible D gene is TRBD1 (5 bases). This CDR3 has 16 amino acids. V lost 7 bases, J lost 6 bases, and 22 bases lay in between. Germline V CDR1 and CDR2: SGHKS, YYEKEE (reference sequence). The CDR3 sequence is CASGWRRGGRSGELFF. Here the CDR3 DNA reads TGTGCCAGCGGCTGGCGTAGGGGCGGACGGTCCGGGGAGCTGTTTTTT.

About this clonotype itself: An end of the junction does not agree with germline; a read error may underlie this. This chain links TRBV6-6 with TRBJ2-3; no clear D gene. CDR3 length: 17 residues. Per germline, CDR1 MNHNY and CDR2 SVGAGI (reference sequence). The CDR3: CVSSYSTGPESSGTQYF. The DNA of the CDR3 is TGTGTCAGCAGTTACTCGACGGGTCCGGAGTCATCTGGTACGCAGTATTTT.

Turning to this clonotype: No conserved phenylalanine or tryptophan is present at the end of the CDR3, so a read error is the likely explanation. It is unclear where the CDR3 begins or ends on the DNA, so no DNA is shown, and the CDR3 is as TCRdb lists it. The chain carries TRBV29-1 and TRBJ2-5; TRBD2, the table's D call, was not compared with the DNA. The CDR3 contains 12 residues when both ends are counted. Germline CDR1 and CDR2: SQVTM and ANQGSEA. This CDR3 reads CSAATLQESQYI.

This clonotype was detected a few times. The J gene is TRBJ2-7, the V gene TRBV6-2 or TRBV6-3; 8 bases are shared with TRBD1. Trimming cost V 6 bases and J 5 bases; bases outside gene matches: 3. CDR3 size: 12 residues. In germline, CDR1 is MNHEY, CDR2 SVGEGT. The CDR3 DNA is TGTGCCAGCAGGGACAGGGTCCACGAGCAGTACTTC. Encoded protein: CASRDRVHEQYF.

Note on this clonotype: A junction boundary mismatches the germline segment, possibly from a read error. The rearrangement joins TRBV11-1 to TRBJ2-7, with D perhaps given as TRBD1 or TRBD2 (5 bases each). CDR1 is SGHAT, CDR2 FQDESV, per germline (reference sequence). The CDR3 runs 15 residues. CDR3 sequence: CASSLAVTEGEEQYF. CDR3 nucleotide sequence: TGTGCCAGCAGCTTAGCGGTGACAGAGGGCGAAGAGCAATACTTC.

A note on this clonotype: One junction end does not reproduce the germline sequence, and a read error may be involved. The chain joins TRBV12-3 or TRBV12-4 to TRBJ2-7; D is undetermined. The CDR3 covers 12 residues. The CDR3 DNA sequence: TGTGCCAGCGAAGCATCTAGTTACGGGCAGTACTTC. Translation gives CASEASSYGQYF.

This clonotype was picked up many times. The rearrangement uses TRBV5-5 and TRBJ2-7; 11 nucleotides agree with TRBD2. The CDR3 is made up of 15 amino acids. Germline V gene lookup returns CDR1 SGHKS and CDR2 YYEKEE (reference sequence). The V gene end was trimmed by 5 bases and the J gene end by 3 bases; junction bases not matched to a gene: 7. CDR3 sequence: CASRHGLAGDYEQYF. The CDR3 bases are TGTGCCAGCAGACACGGACTAGCGGGTGACTACGAGCAGTACTTC.

V usage is TRBV6-6 and J usage is TRBJ2-4; 8 bases agree with TRBD1. The CDR3 contains 18 residues. Trimming cost V 5 bases and J 0 bases; bases outside gene matches: 12. CDR1 MNHNY and CDR2 SVGAGI come from the germline V gene (reference sequence). CDR3 region: CASSNGDRRLSAKNIQYF. The CDR3 region has the DNA TGTGCCAGCAGTAACGGGGACAGGAGGCTATCAGCCAAAAACATTCAGTACTTC.

There are a few counts of this clonotype. One junction end disagrees with the germline gene, perhaps due to a read error. The J gene is TRBJ2-2, the V gene TRBV11-2; a possible D gene is TRBD2 (6 bases). CDR1 is SGHAT, CDR2 FQNNGV, per germline. This CDR3 region has 15 residues. Here the CDR3 DNA reads TGTGCCAGCAGCCAACAGGCTTCCTGGGCCGGGGGGCTGTTTTTT. Its translation is CASSQQASWAGGLFF.

This clonotype has just one count. A read error is possible here, since a much larger clone lies one base away. The rearrangement uses TRBV4-3 and TRBJ2-1; D is unresolved. V was trimmed by 0 bases and J by 7 bases, leaving 13 bases between them. Germline CDR1 reads LGHNA; CDR2 reads YSLEER. The CDR3 consists of 15 residues. The CDR3, as DNA: TGCGCCAGCAGCCAAGATTCTGGGATCGCAAATGAGCAGTTCTTC. Translating gives CASSQDSGIANEQFF.

For this clonotype: With a much larger clone just one base away, this may be a read error. The chain couples TRBV12-3 or TRBV12-4 to TRBJ2-2; the match to TRBD1 covers 9 bases. The CDR3 is 15 amino acids. V gave up 3 bases and J gave up 5 bases; unmatched junction bases: 4. The CDR3 loop reads CASSLRTGATGELFF. The DNA of the CDR3 is TGTGCCAGCAGTTTGAGGACAGGGGCTACCGGGGAGCTGTTTTTT.